The 14 T cell receptor beta chains given below trace back to one sample, sequenced in a study of shared clonotypes between healthy human individuals (dated by TCRdb to 2018 to 2020). Library creation used the immunoSEQ multiplex PCR assay. TCRdb limited this immuneACCESS table to in-frame rearrangements with V and J called. A share of clones is missing; checked studies link under half to unresolved V genes, and the rest is unexplained. This sample holds about 1 million clones; under 80% were observed only once. The ten largest account for approximately 1.5% of the sample. The sample consisted of memory CD4+ T cells sorted from blood. The cell subset or site label, read with the paper, signifies: CD45RA-negative fraction. The source of these receptors is a young man in good health.

The chain combines TRBV27 with TRBJ1-1; unclear D gene. CDR3 length: 13 amino acids. V gave up 3 bases and J gave up 1 base, with 6 bases separating them. The germline V gene encodes CDR1 MNHEY and CDR2 SMNVEV (reference sequence). The CDR3 DNA is TGTGCCAGCAGTTTGCACAGGAACACTGAAGCTTTCTTT. It specifies CASSLHRNTEAFF.

This chain connects TRBV4-1 to TRBJ2-1; 8 bases fit TRBD2. This CDR3 has 14 residues. V lost 0 bases to trimming and J lost 16 bases; unmatched junction nucleotides: 11. The germline V gene has CDR1 MGHRA and CDR2 YSYEKL. In DNA, the CDR3 is TGCGCCAGCAGCCAAGAATCATCCGGGGGGGCGAGATTCTTC. This sequence encodes CASSQESSGGARFF.

In this sample, this clone turned up a few times. The chain joins TRBV4-3 to TRBJ1-2; D might be TRBD1 (6 bases). Germline V gene data show CDR1 as LGHNA and CDR2 as YSLEER. The CDR3 has 13 residues. Trimming left V 4 bases short and J 2 bases short, with 8 bases between. Here the CDR3 reads CASSPDRNYGYTF. Here the CDR3 DNA reads TGCGCCAGCAGCCCCGACAGGAACTATGGCTACACCTTC.

The chain uses TRBV19 and TRBJ2-5, with a weak D call TRBD1 (5 bases). Germline V lookup: CDR1 LNHDA, CDR2 SQIVND (reference sequence). The V and J ends lost 3 bases and 7 bases respectively, with 9 bases between them. The CDR3 is 12 residues long. The CDR3 bases are TGTGCCAGTAGTATGCAGGGTGGGACCCAGTACTTC. Protein: CASSMQGGTQYF.

Turning to this clone: The identical CDR3 is also encoded by other nucleotide sequences in the sample. The rearrangement links TRBV5-1 to TRBJ2-7; 8 bases are a match to TRBD1. Losses at the gene ends were 4 bases for V and 3 bases for J; bases not matched to a gene: 6. CDR3 length equals 14 residues. Germline loops: CDR1 SGHRS, CDR2 YFSETQ. The CDR3: CASSRTGGNYEQYF. The CDR3 DNA reads as TGCGCCAGCAGCCGAACAGGGGGTAACTACGAGCAGTACTTC.

V is TRBV28 and J is TRBJ2-5; D is unclear. The V end was cut by 6 bases, the J end by 1 base, with 12 bases between. This CDR3 spans 14 amino acids. Germline CDR1 is MDHEN and CDR2 is SYDVKM. Here the CDR3 reads CASRHFGSQETQYF. The CDR3 coding sequence is TGTGCCAGCAGGCATTTCGGAAGCCAAGAGACCCAGTACTTC.

The chain combines TRBV6-6 with TRBJ2-7; D is perhaps TRBD1 (5 bases). This CDR3 region has 13 residues. Per the germline V gene, CDR1 is MNHNY and CDR2 is SVGAGI (reference sequence). The germline V and J ends were trimmed by 6 bases and 3 bases, with 12 bases remaining between them. The CDR3 DNA reads as TGTGCCAGCAGCCTGACAGACCGCTACGAGCAGTACTTC. Encoded protein: CASSLTDRYEQYF.

Here the CDR3 DNA reads TGTGCCAGCAGGGCCCATCAGGGGGCCAAAAACATTCAGTACTTC. Translating it yields CASRAHQGAKNIQYF. The gene calls are TRBV6-1 and TRBJ2-4; tentatively, D is TRBD1 (6 bases). Germline CDR1 and CDR2: MNHNS and SASEGT. Deletions cut 6 bases from V and 1 base from J, with 13 bases between. The CDR3 runs 15 residues.

Concerning this clone itself: Different DNA sequences within this sample yield the same CDR3. The rearrangement joins TRBV30 to TRBJ1-5; D perhaps matches TRBD1 (6 bases). Trimming left V 2 bases short and J 8 bases short, with 13 bases between. CDR3 length: 13 residues. Per the germline V gene, CDR1 is GTSNPN and CDR2 is SVGIG (reference sequence). CDR3 DNA: TGTGCCTGGAGTAGTCAGGGGTCGGAGCCCCAGCATTTT. Protein product: CAWSSQGSEPQHF.

The J gene is TRBJ2-2, the V gene TRBV5-1; TRBD2 aligns across 11 bases. The CDR3 length is 16 residues. Trimming cost V 0 bases and J 5 bases; bases outside gene matches: 3. CDR1 and CDR2 (germline): SGHRS, YFSETQ. CDR3 DNA: TGCGCCAGCAGCTTGGGACTAGCGGGACTAACCGGGGAGCTGTTTTTT. Its translation is CASSLGLAGLTGELFF.

The V gene is TRBV7-8, the J gene TRBJ2-7; a possible D gene is TRBD1 (5 bases). The germline V gene has CDR1 SGHVS and CDR2 FQNEAQ. V dropped 4 bases and J dropped 3 bases, with 7 bases sitting between them. The CDR3 has 12 amino acids. DNA of the CDR3: TGTGCCAGCAGCTGGACACTCTACGAGCAGTACTTC. It codes for CASSWTLYEQYF.

The rearrangement links TRBV5-4 to TRBJ2-2, with D possibly being TRBD2 (6 bases). Trimming removed 2 bases from V and 5 bases from J, with 7 bases in between. This CDR3 is 13 amino acids long. Germline CDR1 is SGHNT and CDR2 is YYREEE (reference sequence). The CDR3 DNA reads TGTGCCAGCAGCTTTGGGGGGACCGGGGAGCTGTTTTTT. Residues: CASSFGGTGELFF.

With respect to this clone: Within the sample, other DNA sequences also encode this same CDR3. The rearrangement joins TRBV2 to TRBJ2-2; D remains ambiguous. Trimming took 6 bases from V and 2 from J, leaving 7 bases between them. The CDR3 length is 13 residues. Germline CDR1 and CDR2: SNHLY and FYNNEI. The CDR3, as DNA: TGTGCCAGCAGACCTCTAAACACCGGGGAGCTGTTTTTT. This gives the protein CASRPLNTGELFF.

This clone was seen a handful of times. The chain couples TRBV6-5 to TRBJ2-7; 9 bases fit TRBD1. Germline assignment: CDR1 MNHEY and CDR2 SVGAGI. This CDR3 contains 15 residues. The J segment lost 7 bases and the V segment lost 1 base, leaving 8 bases of the junction unmatched. The CDR3 DNA reads as TGTGCCAGCAGTTACTACGGGACAGGGTCGGGAGAGCAGTACTTC. This translates into CASSYYGTGSGEQYF.